Given below is one TCR beta chain in context. This clonotype was picked up a small number of times. It has no known antigen specificity. There are no base qualities to consult, and no much larger clone falls within one base. From the cysteine up to the phenylalanine, the CDR3 has a length of 20 residues. The DNA shown is the 60-base CDR3, in frame from base 1. Ends trimmed: V by 0 bases, J by 3 bases; bases unmatched to a gene: 16. The germline V gene specifies MNHEY as CDR1 and SVGEGT as CDR2. The library came from PCR. TCRdb shows the sequencer as Illumina HiSeq 2500. TCR libraries were prepared with molecular barcoding, using unique molecular identifiers to normalize TCRbeta repertoire quantification. TCRdb reprocessed the public reads (quality trimming at Q25 with fastp, clone calling with MiXCR) and kept in-frame beta chains. Identical CDR3 proteins give one entry, which carries the most common genes and DNA. This sample has 700,000 to 850,000 distinct CDR3 sequences in its table, and 16% of those were observed once. The ten largest clones capture around 5.3% of the sample.

This specimen belongs to a study of T-cell reconstitution after alpha-beta-depleted transplantation in children (TCRdb year 2016). Study-wide context: Using TCR repertoire profiling, the study quantitatively followed how T-cell immune reconstitution unfolded in children after TCRalphabeta/CD19-depleted allogeneic hematopoietic cell transplantation.

Summary of the overall study and its limitations: Over subsequent months, a decline in hyperexpanded clone frequencies was noted, and after one year, T-cell counts and TCRbeta diversity were mostly ascribed to newly produced T cells. About two months after transplant, the apparently early recovery of alphabetaT-cell counts reportedly depended on just several hundred clones that had expanded rapidly and came from non-depleted graft cells. In some patients, high TCRbeta diversity at day 60 was attributed to recipient T cells and intrathymic progenitors that had survived conditioning.

The sample's treatment or condition, from its label and the paper: allogeneic hematopoietic cell transplantation with graft depleted of TCRalphabeta T cells and CD19 B cells. The children who served as transplant recipients had been given grafts of TCRalphabeta/CD19-depleted allogeneic hematopoietic cells. This sequence originates from a male patient younger than 18 who had a stem cell transplant for acute lymphoblastic leukemia, so the T cells may come from the graft donor. The chain couples TRBV6-2 or TRBV6-3 to TRBJ2-1; TRBD2 aligns with 8 central bases. The sequencing here drew on PBMCs, mostly from graft donor cells, taken 360 days after TCRalphabeta/CD19-depleted stem cell transplant. The DNA reads TGTGCCAGCAGTTACTCATCGAGAACCGGGACTAGGGGGAACTACAATGAGCAGTTCTTC. This yields the protein CASSYSSRTGTRGNYNEQFF.